This passage covers 20 T cell receptor beta chains from one sample sequenced in a study of CD8+CD57+ T cells in acquired aplastic anemia. TCR beta VDJ and CDR3 were profiled, and genomic DNA was the template. One entry per CDR3 protein, called by TCRdb with MiXCR from the reads. The table lists tens of thousands of distinct CDR3 sequences, roughly two thirds of them singletons. Sequencing was performed on sorted CD4+, CD8+, or CD8+CD57+ T cells (not recorded which) from PBMCs. The receptors shown here come from a human donor in good health, serving as a control.

V and J are TRBV15 and TRBJ2-7; D gene ambiguous. This CDR3 spans 14 amino acids. V dropped 1 base and J dropped 6 bases, with 13 bases sitting between them. Germline values: CDR1 LNHNV, CDR2 YYDKDF (reference sequence). CDR3 residues: CATSRGSSVGEQYF. The CDR3 DNA follows: TGTGCCACCAGCAGAGGGTCATCGGTAGGCGAGCAGTACTTC.

The V gene is TRBV2, the J gene TRBJ1-2; perhaps TRBD1 as D (5 bases). V shed 9 bases and J shed 9 bases, with 20 bases lying between them. This CDR3 has 13 amino acids. Germline loops: CDR1 SNHLY, CDR2 FYNNEI. DNA for the CDR3: TGTGCCAGTACTTTCGGGGCGGGGAGGAGCTACACCTTC. Amino acids: CASTFGAGRSYTF.

The count of this clonotype is one. The CDR3 DNA follows: TGCAGCGTTGAGATTCGACCGGTTAACTATGGCTACACCTTC. It specifies CSVEIRPVNYGYTF. V and J are TRBV29-1 and TRBJ1-2, with D unclear. Trimming removed 3 bases from V and 1 base from J, with 12 bases in between. The CDR3 has 14 amino acids. The germline V gene has CDR1 SQVTM and CDR2 ANQGSEA.

The gene calls are TRBV7-2 and TRBJ2-7, with a tentative D call TRBD1 (5 bases). The CDR3 length is 12 residues. V was clipped by 8 bases and J by 3 bases, with 11 bases between them. Germline values: CDR1 SGHTA, CDR2 FQGNSA. CDR3 amino acids: CASPQDSYEQYF. Here the CDR3 DNA reads TGTGCCAGCCCACAAGACAGCTACGAGCAGTACTTC.

The chain has TRBV20-1 and TRBJ1-6; D call uncertain. Germline CDR1 reads DFQATT; CDR2 reads SNEGSKA (reference sequence). The CDR3 is 15 residues long. V was cut by 0 bases and J by 6 bases, with 12 bases left in between. The DNA for the CDR3 is TGCAGTGCTAGAGATTTGACGGTGGGTAATTCACCCCTCCACTTT. This sequence encodes CSARDLTVGNSPLHF.

This clonotype has only one observation. The rearrangement links TRBV4-2 to TRBJ2-3; D gene uncertain. V gave up 3 bases and J gave up 0 bases, with 10 bases separating them. This CDR3 is built from 15 residues. Per the germline V gene, CDR1 is LGHNA and CDR2 is YNFKEQ. Written as DNA, the CDR3 is TGTGCCAGCAGCCACGACGGTGCTAGCACAGATACGCAGTATTTT. Translating gives CASSHDGASTDTQYF.

The rearrangement links TRBV2 to TRBJ1-2, with no clear D. Germline-derived CDR1 and CDR2 are SNHLY and FYNNEI. Trimming cost V 2 bases and J 1 base, with 8 bases left between them. CDR3 length equals 14 residues. The CDR3, as DNA: TGTGCCAGCAGTGAAACCAACCGTAACTATGGCTACACCTTC. Translated: CASSETNRNYGYTF.

This chain uses TRBV13 with TRBJ2-7, with TRBD2 identical over 7 bases. The CDR3 totals 15 residues. After removal of 5 bases from V and 3 bases from J, the junction contained 10 bases not matched to a gene. Germline lookup yields CDR1 PRHDT and CDR2 FYEKMQ (reference sequence). CDR3 DNA: TGTGCCAGCAGCAACGGAGCTCTAGCGGACTACGAGCAGTACTTC. Amino acids: CASSNGALADYEQYF.

V usage is TRBV12-3 or TRBV12-4 and J usage is TRBJ1-3; 8 bases are a match to TRBD1. V lost 0 bases, J lost 4 bases, and 5 bases stayed unmatched. CDR3 size: 16 residues. In DNA, the CDR3 is TGTGCCAGCAGTTTAGCACCTCAGGGGGCAGGAAACACCATATATTTT. Amino acids: CASSLAPQGAGNTIYF.

V gene TRBV6-1 combines with J gene TRBJ2-7; 14 bases line up with TRBD2. This CDR3 has 16 amino acids. Germline trimming cut 6 bases from V and 6 bases from J; bases unmatched to any gene: 10. The germline CDR1 and CDR2 sequences are MNHNS and SASEGT. In DNA, the CDR3 is TGTGCCAGCAGCCCTAGGGGGACTAGCGGGAGTACCGAGCAGTACTTC. Translation gives CASSPRGTSGSTEQYF.

The V and J genes are TRBV4-3 and TRBJ2-7; maybe TRBD2 (6 bases). Germline assignment: CDR1 LGHNA and CDR2 YSLEER. This CDR3 contains 17 residues. V shed 0 bases and J shed 0 bases, with 15 bases lying between them. CDR3 sequence: CASSQDPPTSYSYEQYF. The CDR3, as DNA: TGCGCCAGCAGCCAAGATCCGCCTACTAGCTACTCCTACGAGCAGTACTTC.

The gene calls are TRBV9 and TRBJ1-6; a possible D gene is TRBD1 (6 bases). The germline V and J ends were trimmed by 4 bases and 6 bases, with 17 bases remaining between them. Germline loops: CDR1 SGDLS, CDR2 YYNGEE. The CDR3 consists of 16 residues. This CDR3 is CASSFYDRIGNSPLHF. The DNA of the CDR3 is TGTGCCAGCAGCTTCTACGACAGGATCGGTAATTCACCCCTCCACTTT.

This clonotype was recorded only once. The chain employs TRBV15 and TRBJ1-6, with D maybe TRBD1 (5 bases). Germline lookup yields CDR1 LNHNV and CDR2 YYDKDF (reference sequence). With 5 bases removed from V and 6 bases from J, the gap between germline ends came to 8 bases. The CDR3 consists of 13 residues. CDR3 DNA: TGTGCCACCAGCGCAGGGAGTAATTCACCCCTCCACTTT. Residues: CATSAGSNSPLHF.

This chain uses TRBV2 with TRBJ2-7, with no clear D. The J call is in doubt because the DNA end fits TRBJ2-1 better. This CDR3 comprises 11 residues. Germline-derived CDR1 and CDR2 are SNHLY and FYNNEI. The CDR3 region is CASSEVNEQFF. DNA of the CDR3: TGTGCCAGCAGTGAAGTTAATGAGCAGTTCTTC.

This clonotype is deemed medium-sized. In DNA, the CDR3 is TGTGCCACCAGCAGGGGACAGGGGGCCGTATATGGCTACACCTTC. Amino acid sequence: CATSRGQGAVYGYTF. V usage is TRBV15 and J usage is TRBJ1-2; 12 positions match TRBD1. Germline lookup yields CDR1 LNHNV and CDR2 YYDKDF (reference sequence). Trimming removed 3 bases from V and 5 bases from J; junction bases left unmatched: 4. This CDR3 spans 15 amino acids.

The chain uses TRBV10-3 and TRBJ1-1, with TRBD1 matching over 7 bases. Losses at the gene ends were 6 bases for V and 5 bases for J; bases not matched to a gene: 9. The CDR3 consists of 14 residues. Germline V gene data show CDR1 as ENHRY and CDR2 as SYGVKD. CDR3 DNA: TGTGCCATCAGGGATGATTACAGGGGTACTGAAGCTTTCTTT. Protein product: CAIRDDYRGTEAFF.

This clonotype was counted between two and nine times. The rearrangement links TRBV20-1 to TRBJ1-5, with 7 bases fitting TRBD1. The V gene end was trimmed by 5 bases and the J gene end by 1 base; junction bases not matched to a gene: 8. CDR1 DFQATT and CDR2 SNEGSKA come from the germline V gene (reference sequence). This CDR3 region has 15 residues. CDR3 amino acids: CSAWGKGASNQPQHF. In nucleotides, the CDR3 is TGCAGTGCTTGGGGAAAGGGGGCGAGCAATCAGCCCCAGCATTTT.

The rearrangement uses TRBV11-2 and TRBJ2-3, with 11 bases that match TRBD2. V lost 9 bases to trimming and J lost 6 bases; unmatched junction nucleotides: 14. This CDR3 contains 16 residues. From germline, CDR1 is SGHAT and CDR2 FQNNGV. CDR3 residues: CASSDSIAGGRDTQYF. CDR3 bases: TGTGCCAGTAGCGACAGTATAGCGGGGGGGCGGGATACGCAGTATTTT.

This clonotype was seen a few times. The rearrangement joins TRBV2 to TRBJ1-6, with TRBD1 identical over 7 bases. The V and J ends lost 2 bases and 8 bases, in that order; junction bases with no gene match: 6. The germline CDR1 and CDR2 sequences are SNHLY and FYNNEI. This CDR3 region has 15 residues. The CDR3 region has the DNA TGTGCCAGCAGTGAACTCAGGGGGTCGGATTCACCCCTCCACTTT. This codes for CASSELRGSDSPLHF.

The chain uses TRBV4-2 and TRBJ2-5; 8 bases are shared with TRBD1. The CDR3 has 14 amino acids. With V trimmed by 2 bases and J by 4 bases, 3 bases remained unmatched. From germline, CDR1 is LGHNA and CDR2 YNFKEQ. This chain's CDR3 is CASSQQGAGETQYF. The CDR3 DNA is TGTGCCAGCAGCCAACAGGGGGCGGGAGAGACCCAGTACTTC.